Below are 10 T cell receptor beta chains sequenced from a single sample in a study of glioma-infiltrating T cells after dendritic cell vaccination. Here immunoSEQ multiplex PCR was the method, and the copy in TCRdb shows in-frame clones only, minus some. The sample includes tens of thousands of clones, roughly four fifths of them seen just once. Time point given: after dendritic cell vaccination, including at tumor progression/relapse. Sequencing was performed on blood, taken after dendritic cell vaccination. These receptors came from a human donor with glioblastoma.

This clone is a singleton in its sample. CDR3 coding DNA: TGTGCCAGCAGCTTTGAAGGGGGCGCGTCTGGCTACACCTTC. This gives the protein CASSFEGGASGYTF. J is TRBJ1-2 and V is TRBV5-6; the match to TRBD1 covers 7 bases. The CDR3 is 14 residues long. Germline loops: CDR1 SGHDT, CDR2 YYEEEE. The junction had 8 bases not matched to a gene; V was cut back by 2 bases and J by 7 bases.

J is TRBJ2-3 and V is TRBV6-5; D may be TRBD1 (6 bases). The CDR3 extends over 16 amino acids. Trimming pared 0 bases from V and 1 base from J, leaving 11 bases between. CDR1 is MNHEY and CDR2 is SVGAGI in the germline V gene. The DNA for the CDR3 is TGTGCCAGCAGTTACTCGTGGGGGCTGGGCACAGATACGCAGTATTTT. Translating gives CASSYSWGLGTDTQYF.

The CDR3: CASSKTNNEQFF. The CDR3, as DNA: TGTGCCAGCAGCAAAACAAACAATGAGCAGTTCTTC. The J gene is TRBJ2-1, the V gene TRBV7-9; D unresolved. The CDR3 loop spans 12 amino acids. Germline lookup yields CDR1 SEHNR and CDR2 FQNEAQ (reference sequence). Deletions cut 5 bases from V and 5 bases from J, with 7 bases between.

J is TRBJ2-3 and V is TRBV9, with 10 bases fitting TRBD2. The CDR3 is 16 residues long. Looked up from germline, CDR1 is SGDLS and CDR2 is YYNGEE. The trim removed 0 bases at V and 2 bases at J, leaving 3 bases unmatched. The CDR3 nucleotides read TGTGCCAGCAGCGTAGGGACTAGCGGCCCCACAGATACGCAGTATTTT. Translation gives CASSVGTSGPTDTQYF. The full variable domain, its missing parts supplied by reference TRBV9 and TRBJ2-3, is DSGVTQTPKHLITATGQRVTLRCSPRSGDLSVYWYQQSLDQGLQFLIQYYNGEERAKGNILERFSAQQFPDLHSELNLSSLELGDSALYFCASSVGTSGPTDTQYFGPGTRLTVL.

V and J are TRBV5-8 and TRBJ1-5; D is unclear. This CDR3 region has 12 residues. Per germline, CDR1 SGHTS and CDR2 YDEGEE. V gave up 4 bases and J gave up 4 bases, with 6 bases separating them. CDR3 DNA sequence: TGTGCCAGCAGCCGAGAGAATCAGCCCCAGCATTTT. It is translated as CASSRENQPQHF. Full variable domain (rest looked up from reference TRBV5-8 and TRBJ1-5): EAGVTQSPTHLIKTRGQQATLRCSPISGHTSVYWYQQALGLGLQFLLWYDEGEERNRGNFPPRFSGRQFPNYSSELNVNALELEDSALYLCASSRENQPQHFGDGTRLSIL.

The genes are TRBV9 and TRBJ1-1; tentative D call: TRBD1 (6 bases). CDR3 length equals 13 residues. Germline lookup yields CDR1 SGDLS and CDR2 YYNGEE. Trimming cost V 3 bases and J 7 bases, with 13 bases left between them. The chain's CDR3 is CASSATGTHEAFF. CDR3 DNA: TGTGCCAGCAGCGCCACCGGGACACATGAAGCTTTCTTT.

The gene calls are TRBV29-1 and TRBJ1-2; D uncertain. Trimming left V 1 base short and J 7 bases short, with 13 bases between. Germline lookup yields CDR1 SQVTM and CDR2 ANQGSEA. This CDR3 contains 13 residues. As DNA, the CDR3 is TGCAGCGTTGAAGTGCTCTTTCTGAGTGGCTACACCTTC. Translation: CSVEVLFLSGYTF.

V usage is TRBV5-4 and J usage is TRBJ1-2, with TRBD1 matching 7 bases. The germline CDR1 and CDR2 sequences are SGHNT and YYREEE (reference sequence). The V gene end was trimmed by 0 bases and the J gene end by 3 bases; junction bases not matched to a gene: 5. The CDR3 is 15 residues long. Here the CDR3 DNA reads TGTGCCAGCAGCTTGGATTCAGGGGGGTACTATGGCTACACCTTC. Translating gives CASSLDSGGYYGYTF. Full variable domain (remainder filled in from reference TRBV5-4 and TRBJ1-2): ETGVTQSPTHLIKTRGQQVTLRCSSQSGHNTVSWYQQALGQGPQFIFQYYREEENGRGNFPPRFSGLQFPNYSSELNVNALELDDSALYLCASSLDSGGYYGYTFGSGTRLTVV.

The J gene is TRBJ2-7, the V gene TRBV11-2, with D tentatively TRBD2 (5 bases). Germline CDR1 SGHAT, CDR2 FQNNGV. Trimming took 5 bases from V and 6 from J, leaving 20 bases between them. The CDR3 is 15 amino acids. The DNA of the CDR3 is TGTGCCAGCAGCCCTAGTAGAGAGGGTTCCGGCGAGCAGTACTTC. Its translation is CASSPSREGSGEQYF.

This chain connects TRBV5-1 to TRBJ1-4, with a possible D match to TRBD1 (6 bases). Trimming removed 4 bases from V and 4 bases from J, with 11 bases in between. The CDR3 is 14 residues long. The germline CDR1 and CDR2 sequences are SGHRS and YFSETQ. CDR3 in amino acids: CASSRNRDNEKLFF. The CDR3 DNA is TGCGCCAGCAGCCGCAACAGGGATAATGAAAAACTGTTTTTT.